This TCR beta chain came from a study of cytomegalovirus exposure and HLA in healthy donors. The PCR ran on 60 Vbeta and 13 Jbeta primers. Some clones are missing from TCRdb's copy, which holds only in-frame ones; the method was immunoSEQ multiplex PCR. The sample lists approximately 100,000 clones, roughly 77% occurring once. Germline V lookup: CDR1 SGHTA, CDR2 FQGNSA. This CDR3 region has 14 residues. Trimming took 2 bases from V and 0 from J, leaving 4 bases between them. The sequence came from a young woman in good health and CMV-seropositive. This sequence joins TRBV7-2 and TRBJ2-2; D gene ambiguous. Sequencing was performed on PBMCs. For the CDR3, the DNA is TGTGCCAGCAGCTTACGTGCGAACACCGGGGAGCTGTTTTTT. This gives the protein CASSLRANTGELFF.